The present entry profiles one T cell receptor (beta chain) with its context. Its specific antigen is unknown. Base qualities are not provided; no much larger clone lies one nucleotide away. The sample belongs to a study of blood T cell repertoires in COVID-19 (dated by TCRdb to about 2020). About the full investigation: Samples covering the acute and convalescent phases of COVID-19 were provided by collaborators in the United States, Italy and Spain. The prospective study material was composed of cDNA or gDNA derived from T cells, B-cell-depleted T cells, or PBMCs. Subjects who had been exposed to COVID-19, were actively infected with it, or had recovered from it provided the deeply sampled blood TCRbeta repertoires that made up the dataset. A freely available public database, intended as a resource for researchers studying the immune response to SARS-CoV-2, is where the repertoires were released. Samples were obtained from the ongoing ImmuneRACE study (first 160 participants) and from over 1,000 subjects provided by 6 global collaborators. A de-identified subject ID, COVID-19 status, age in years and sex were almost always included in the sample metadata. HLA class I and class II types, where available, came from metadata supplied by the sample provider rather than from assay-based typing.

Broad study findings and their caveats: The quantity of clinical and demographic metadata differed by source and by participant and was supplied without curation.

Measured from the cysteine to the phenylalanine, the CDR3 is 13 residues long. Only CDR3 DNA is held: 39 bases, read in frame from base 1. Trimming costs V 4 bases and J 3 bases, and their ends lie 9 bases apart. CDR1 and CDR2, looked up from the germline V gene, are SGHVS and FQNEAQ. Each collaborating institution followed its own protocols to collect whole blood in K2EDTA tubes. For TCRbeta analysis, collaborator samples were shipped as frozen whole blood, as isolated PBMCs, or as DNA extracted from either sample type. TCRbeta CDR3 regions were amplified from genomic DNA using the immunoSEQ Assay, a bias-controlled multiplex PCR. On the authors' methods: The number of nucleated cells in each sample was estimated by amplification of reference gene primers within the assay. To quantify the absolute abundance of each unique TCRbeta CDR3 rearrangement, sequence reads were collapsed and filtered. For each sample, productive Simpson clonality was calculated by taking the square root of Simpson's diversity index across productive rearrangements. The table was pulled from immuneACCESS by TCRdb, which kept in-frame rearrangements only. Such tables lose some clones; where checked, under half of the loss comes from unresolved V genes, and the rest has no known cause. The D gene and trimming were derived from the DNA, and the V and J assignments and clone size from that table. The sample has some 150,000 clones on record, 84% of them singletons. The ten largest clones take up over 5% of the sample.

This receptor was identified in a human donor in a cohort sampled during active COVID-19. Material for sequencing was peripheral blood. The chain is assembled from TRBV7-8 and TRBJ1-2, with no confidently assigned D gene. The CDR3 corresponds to CASSSSFDYGYTF. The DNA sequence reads TGTGCCAGCAGCTCCTCCTTCGACTATGGCTACACCTTC.